This note documents a single T cell receptor (beta chain) sequence. The Seattle patients, enrolled during active infection, were followed longitudinally. CDR3 size: 14 residues. CDR1 SGHTA and CDR2 FQGNSA come from the germline V gene. Trimming cost V 4 bases and J 5 bases, with 14 bases left between them. Assay: immunoSEQ multiplex PCR; the TCRdb copy retains only in-frame clones and omits some. The sample holds 230,000 or so clones, 75% to 85% seen once. This sample was included in a study of blood T cell repertoires in COVID-19. Study context: COVID-19 samples, acute and convalescent, were from the United States, Italy and Spain.

The sequencing sample was made of peripheral blood. The source of this sequence is a woman over 75 with COVID-19, enrolled during active disease. The chain is built from TRBV7-2 and TRBJ1-1, with a possible D match to TRBD1 (5 bases). This CDR3 is CASSSTGHSTEAFF. For the CDR3, the DNA is TGTGCCAGCAGCTCTACAGGACACTCTACTGAAGCTTTCTTT.